The 20 T cell receptor beta chains reported below all come from one sample, sequenced in a study of blood T cell repertoires in COVID-19. Only in-frame clones appear in the TCRdb table, and some are missing; sequencing was by immunoSEQ multiplex PCR. This table holds around 210,000 clones, around 80% found once. The sample was peripheral blood. Receptor source: a woman in her 70s with acute or convalescent COVID-19.

Here the CDR3 DNA reads TGTGCCAGCAGTCTTTATACCCACGCGACAGGGTTGGTGGGCAATGAGCAGTTCTTC. Translating it yields CASSLYTHATGLVGNEQFF. The rearrangement uses TRBV28 and TRBJ2-1; TRBD1 agrees at 7 bases. Germline V gene lookup returns CDR1 MDHEN and CDR2 SYDVKM. V dropped 5 bases and J dropped 6; count of bases not matched to a gene: 22. The CDR3 length is 19 residues.

This sequence joins TRBV5-1 and TRBJ2-5; 11 bases agree with TRBD2. The ends lost 3 bases at V and 1 base at J; junction bases unmatched: 2. This CDR3 comprises 15 residues. CDR1 is SGHRS and CDR2 is YFSETQ in the germline V gene. CDR3 loop: CASSWTSGPQETQYF. CDR3 coding DNA: TGCGCCAGCAGCTGGACTAGCGGGCCCCAAGAGACCCAGTACTTC.

This clone was detected a few times. This chain uses TRBV7-8 with TRBJ1-5; D may be TRBD1 (5 bases). Germline V lookup: CDR1 SGHVS, CDR2 FQNEAQ. The CDR3 has 14 residues. Trimming pared 7 bases from V and 3 bases from J, leaving 13 bases between. CDR3 DNA sequence: TGTGCCAGCAACCTTGACAGTTCCAATCAGCCCCAGCATTTT. Amino acid sequence: CASNLDSSNQPQHF.

The chain employs TRBV19 and TRBJ1-1; D not resolved. The V gene lost 5 bases and the J gene lost 2 bases, with 12 bases spanning the gap. Germline V lookup: CDR1 LNHDA, CDR2 SQIVND (reference sequence). There are 14 residues in the CDR3. CDR3: CASSPPTPNTEAFF. DNA of the CDR3: TGTGCCAGTAGTCCTCCGACACCTAACACTGAAGCTTTCTTT.

This sequence joins TRBV7-8 and TRBJ2-5, with TRBD2 matching over 7 bases. This CDR3 is 14 amino acids long. Losses at the gene ends were 5 bases for V and 5 bases for J; bases not matched to a gene: 8. Per the germline V gene, CDR1 is SGHVS and CDR2 is FQNEAQ. The CDR3 region is CASSGLVDVETQYF. CDR3 in DNA: TGTGCCAGCAGCGGACTAGTAGATGTGGAGACCCAGTACTTC.

The gene calls are TRBV29-1 and TRBJ2-3, with D possibly being TRBD1 (6 bases). CDR3 length: 14 amino acids. V was cut by 4 bases and J by 6 bases, with 17 bases left in between. The V gene's germline CDR1 is SQVTM and CDR2 ANQGSEA. The CDR3 bases are TGCAGCGTTGCTGGGGGCTCCAATATTGATACGCAGTATTTT. It is translated as CSVAGGSNIDTQYF.

The genes are TRBV29-1 and TRBJ1-3, with 7 bases matching TRBD1. V lost 7 bases, J lost 0 bases, and 9 bases stayed unmatched. The V gene's germline CDR1 is SQVTM and CDR2 ANQGSEA. The CDR3 is made up of 15 amino acids. The DNA for the CDR3 is TGCAGCGCTACCCTGCCAGGGGGCTCTGGAAACACCATATATTTT. It encodes CSATLPGGSGNTIYF.

The chain has TRBV7-2 and TRBJ1-1; D call uncertain. This CDR3 region has 13 residues. Trimming took off 5 bases at V and 2 bases at J, with 9 bases between the two ends. Germline V gives CDR1 SGHTA, CDR2 FQGNSA. The CDR3 sequence is CASSHSLNTEAFF. CDR3 DNA sequence: TGTGCCAGCAGCCACTCGTTAAACACTGAAGCTTTCTTT.

V and J are TRBV5-6 and TRBJ2-3, with 8 bases that match TRBD2. The junction had 2 bases not matched to a gene; V was cut back by 0 bases and J by 5 bases. Germline assignment: CDR1 SGHDT and CDR2 YYEEEE. The CDR3 runs 14 residues. In DNA form, the CDR3 reads TGTGCCAGCAGCTTGGGGCTAGCGGGAGATACGCAGTATTTT. Amino acid sequence: CASSLGLAGDTQYF.

V gene TRBV19 combines with J gene TRBJ2-7, with 8 nucleotides matching TRBD2. CDR3 length: 14 residues. V trimming: 6 bases; J trimming: 3 bases; junction bases outside the gene matches: 7. Germline CDR1 LNHDA, CDR2 SQIVND (reference sequence). CDR3 bases: TGTGCCAGTAGCCGAAAGGGGACTAGCTACGAGCAGTACTTC. This translates into CASSRKGTSYEQYF.

The rearrangement joins TRBV10-1 to TRBJ1-5; D is uncertain. CDR3 length: 13 residues. V lost 4 bases to trimming and J lost 7 bases, with 11 bases between them. Per germline, CDR1 WNHNN and CDR2 SYGVQD (reference sequence). This CDR3 reads CASSGPRGQPQHF. DNA for the CDR3: TGCGCCAGCAGTGGACCCCGAGGGCAGCCCCAGCATTTT.

As DNA, the CDR3 is TGTGCCAGCAGTTCCCCGGGACTAACCAATGAGCAGTTCTTC. Its protein product is CASSSPGLTNEQFF. The chain has TRBV6-5 and TRBJ2-1; 7 nucleotides align to TRBD2. This CDR3 is 14 amino acids long. In germline, CDR1 is MNHEY, CDR2 SVGAGI. Trimming took 4 bases from V and 6 from J; bases not matched to a gene: 6.

The chain uses TRBV5-6 and TRBJ2-2; 8 nucleotides match TRBD1. CDR1 SGHDT and CDR2 YYEEEE come from the germline V gene. The CDR3 has 13 amino acids. With V trimmed by 3 bases and J by 7 bases, 2 bases remained unmatched. The CDR3 region has the DNA TGTGCCAGCAGCTGGGGGACAGGCGGGGAGCTGTTTTTT. This encodes CASSWGTGGELFF.

J is TRBJ2-1 and V is TRBV19, with a weak D call TRBD1 (6 bases). The CDR3 runs 13 residues. Germline-derived CDR1 and CDR2 are LNHDA and SQIVND (reference sequence). Trimming took off 5 bases at V and 9 bases at J, with 14 bases between the two ends. The CDR3 loop is CASSDETGGEQFF. CDR3 DNA: TGTGCCAGTAGTGACGAGACAGGCGGTGAGCAGTTCTTC.

This clone has only one observation. The J gene is TRBJ2-1, the V gene TRBV9; TRBD2 agrees at 7 bases. The junction had 8 bases not matched to a gene; V was cut back by 4 bases and J by 7 bases. Per the germline V gene, CDR1 is SGDLS and CDR2 is YYNGEE. There are 14 residues in the CDR3. In nucleotides, the CDR3 is TGTGCCAGCAGCCCCGGGGGACTACAGAATGAGCAGTTCTTC. Its protein is CASSPGGLQNEQFF.

V is TRBV10-3 and J is TRBJ2-6; the D gene is possibly TRBD2 (6 bases). The CDR3 runs 16 residues. V was cut by 6 bases and J by 3 bases, with 15 bases left in between. Germline V gene data show CDR1 as ENHRY and CDR2 as SYGVKD. The CDR3 protein is CAISGTPWRGANVLTF. The CDR3 DNA reads as TGTGCCATCAGCGGGACTCCCTGGCGTGGGGCCAACGTCCTGACTTTC.

V usage is TRBV19 and J usage is TRBJ1-5; D call uncertain. CDR1 is LNHDA and CDR2 is SQIVND in the germline V gene (reference sequence). The CDR3 runs to 13 residues. Trimming stripped 5 bases from V and 6 bases from J, with 11 bases between. CDR3 region: CASSPQIGQPQHF. CDR3 DNA: TGTGCCAGTAGTCCCCAGATTGGTCAGCCCCAGCATTTT.

V and J are TRBV4-1 and TRBJ2-3, with TRBD1 matching over 8 bases. The CDR3 length is 16 residues. The germline CDR1 and CDR2 sequences are MGHRA and YSYEKL. V lost 0 bases, J lost 2 bases, and 4 bases stayed unmatched. Here the CDR3 reads CASSQDQDRATDTQYF. In nucleotides, the CDR3 is TGCGCCAGCAGCCAAGATCAGGACAGGGCCACAGATACGCAGTATTTT.

The J gene is TRBJ2-1, the V gene TRBV2; D call uncertain. From germline, CDR1 is SNHLY and CDR2 FYNNEI. The CDR3 totals 13 residues. Deletions cut 7 bases from V and 4 bases from J, with 11 bases between. The CDR3 nucleotides read TGTGCCAGCAAGGCGGCCATGTACAATGAGCAGTTCTTC. Translation gives CASKAAMYNEQFF.

The chain carries TRBV19 and TRBJ1-5, with TRBD1 matching over 8 bases. Germline V lookup: CDR1 LNHDA, CDR2 SQIVND (reference sequence). CDR3 length: 16 residues. V lost 4 bases, J lost 2 bases, and 7 bases stayed unmatched. The CDR3, as DNA: TGTGCCAGTAGTAACGTCGGGACAGGAGGCAATCAGCCCCAGCATTTT. This encodes CASSNVGTGGNQPQHF.